These T cell receptor beta chains were read from a single sample in a study of vaccination effects on CD4 cells after COVID-19. Sequencing was performed with immunoSEQ multiplex PCR; in TCRdb, only in-frame clones are kept and a portion is missing. This sample yields tens of thousands of clones, of which under 80% are seen a single time; approximately 5% belongs to the top ten. These receptors lack a known antigen. Sequenced here: CD4+ T cells from PBMCs cultured with HIV peptides, sampled before COVID-19 vaccination. These receptors were obtained from a human donor who had a prior SARS-CoV-2 infection. The conserved cysteine and the conserved F or W are not part of the CDR3 here. A D gene is named only where the DNA matches it firmly.

D: TRBD2; V: TRBV27; CDR3: ASSHRLAADTQY
D: TRBD1; V: TRBV30; CDR3: AWSVQTGVYEKLF
D: NA; V: TRBV5-1; CDR3: ASSPQGSSYEQY
D: NA; V: TRBV4-3; CDR3: ASSRNWGTDTEAF
D: NA; V: TRBV7-2; CDR3: ASSLQGLLNEKLF
D: NA; V: TRBV5-6; CDR3: ASSLGGGGSYNEQF
D: TRBD1; V: TRBV10-3; CDR3: AISDGQGLASNQPQH
D: TRBD2; V: TRBV5-1; CDR3: ASSLWAGGGETQY
D: NA; V: TRBV7-3; CDR3: ASSPTGLQETQY
D: NA; V: TRBV7-6; CDR3: ARRGPGRIFYGYT
D: NA; V: TRBV18; CDR3: ASSPKASGDTQY
D: NA; V: TRBV2; CDR3: ASNPQELGTQY
D: TRBD2; V: TRBV6-2/TRBV6-3; CDR3: ASSPRGGAFSYEQY
D: NA; V: TRBV12-3/TRBV12-4; CDR3: ASSLSLGREQF
D: TRBD1; V: TRBV5-1; CDR3: ASSTLQGTDIQY
D: TRBD1; V: TRBV10-3; CDR3: AISPRPGTGGSYEQY
D: TRBD1; V: TRBV6-5; CDR3: ASRGTGGNTDTQY
D: NA; V: TRBV5-4; CDR3: ASSLSGTEDTQY
D: TRBD1; V: TRBV5-1; CDR3: ASSPGDRDNNEQF
D: TRBD2; V: TRBV6-4; CDR3: ASSDSTSGRPGELF
D: NA; V: TRBV29-1; CDR3: SVAAWHGYT
D: TRBD1; V: TRBV15; CDR3: ATSIRTGGNEKLF
D: TRBD1; V: TRBV3-1/TRBV3-2; CDR3: ASSRGQDSYEQY
D: TRBD1; V: TRBV19; CDR3: ASSIEQGASTFYNEQF
D: NA; V: TRBV5-1; CDR3: ASSLDTDTQY
D: TRBD2; V: TRBV4-1; CDR3: ASSHRLAGVTDTQY
D: NA; V: TRBV27; CDR3: ASSPGGGLYEQY
D: TRBD1; V: TRBV30; CDR3: AWIPTDRGFLPNTEAF
D: TRBD2; V: TRBV7-8; CDR3: ASSFGLAISTDTQY
D: TRBD1; V: TRBV7-9; CDR3: ASSPQGDTEAF
D: NA; V: TRBV9; CDR3: ASRRDISGEAGNTIY
D: NA; V: TRBV12-5; CDR3: ASGLVGARIGELF
D: TRBD2; V: TRBV9; CDR3: ASSVGTSSTDTQY
D: NA; V: TRBV2; CDR3: ASSEGRPMNTEAF
D: TRBD1; V: TRBV5-4; CDR3: ASGPGTGVAGANVLT
D: TRBD2; V: TRBV18; CDR3: ASSPRDGTSGIRETQY
D: NA; V: TRBV18; CDR3: ASSPGGTGDTEAF
D: NA; V: TRBV3-1/TRBV3-2; CDR3: ASSQVASLQETQY
D: TRBD1; V: TRBV30; CDR3: ASRPRQGAVVYEQY
D: NA; V: TRBV6-1; CDR3: ASSDRYEQY
D: NA; V: TRBV5-1; CDR3: ASKRSSGNTIY
D: NA; V: TRBV3-1/TRBV3-2; CDR3: ASSLGNSPLH
D: TRBD1; V: TRBV3-1/TRBV3-2; CDR3: ASSRNRGRGETQY
D: NA; V: TRBV5-4; CDR3: ASSLVGSHEQY
D: NA; V: TRBV5-6; CDR3: ASSLGIFDGYT
D: NA; V: TRBV5-1; CDR3: ASSPNSEVEAF
D: TRBD2; V: TRBV11-3; CDR3: ASSPSGNEQF
D: TRBD1; V: TRBV2; CDR3: ASVTGGGMNTEAF
D: NA; V: TRBV4-1; CDR3: ASSQDAGGLNTEAF
D: NA; V: TRBV7-9; CDR3: ASSQDSNQPQH
D: NA; V: TRBV9; CDR3: ASSVERVSTEAF
D: TRBD2; V: TRBV9; CDR3: ASSPFGLAGGGEQY
D: NA; V: TRBV10-3; CDR3: AISQQGWNTEAF
D: TRBD1; V: TRBV5-1; CDR3: ASSLRGQTGGEQY
D: NA; V: TRBV4-3; CDR3: ASSQSLAYSSYEQY
D: NA; V: TRBV2; CDR3: ASSRDIPTETQY
D: NA; V: TRBV7-3; CDR3: ASRSDRQNTEAF
D: TRBD1; V: TRBV7-9; CDR3: ASSPPGGSNEKLF
D: TRBD2; V: TRBV6-2/TRBV6-3; CDR3: ASSKALAGRYEQY
D: TRBD2; V: TRBV11-3; CDR3: ASSLKLAGYSYEQY